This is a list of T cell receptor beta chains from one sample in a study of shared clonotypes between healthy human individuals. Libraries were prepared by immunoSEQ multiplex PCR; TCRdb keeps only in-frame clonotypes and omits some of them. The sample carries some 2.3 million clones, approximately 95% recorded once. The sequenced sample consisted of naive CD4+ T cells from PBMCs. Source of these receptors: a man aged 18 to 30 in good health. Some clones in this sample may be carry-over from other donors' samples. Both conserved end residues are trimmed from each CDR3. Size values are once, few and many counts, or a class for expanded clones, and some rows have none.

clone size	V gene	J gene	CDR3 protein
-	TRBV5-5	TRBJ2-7	ASSPYSYEQY
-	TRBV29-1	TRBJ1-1	SVEDSQGRAF
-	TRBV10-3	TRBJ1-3	AIRAGATGNTIY
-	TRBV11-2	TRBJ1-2	ASSSEGVGGYT
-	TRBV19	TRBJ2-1	ASSVGLAGGNEQF
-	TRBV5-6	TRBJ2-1	ASSLASGRAISYNEQF
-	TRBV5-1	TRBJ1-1	ASSPTLMNTEAF
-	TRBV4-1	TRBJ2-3	ASSLPGSYRGTDTQY
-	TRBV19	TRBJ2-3	ASSIGGADIGTDTQY
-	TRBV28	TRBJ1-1	ASSSSGTGGTEAF
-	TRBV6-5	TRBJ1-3	ASRSTGGIGNTIY
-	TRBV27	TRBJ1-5	AGLRVGGQPQH
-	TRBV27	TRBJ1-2	ASSLGRDRVANGYT
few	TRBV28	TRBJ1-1	ASSRRGEGAPF
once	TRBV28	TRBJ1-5	ANSDGNSNQPQH
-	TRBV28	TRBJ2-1	ASSLGGASSSYNEQF
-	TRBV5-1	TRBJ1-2	ASSPEGQGLYGYT
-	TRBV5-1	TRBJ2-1	ASSRPGLAGGPGEQF
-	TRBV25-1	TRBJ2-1	ASSEYSPLAQEQF
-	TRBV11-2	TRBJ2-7	ASSPLQGGVYEQY
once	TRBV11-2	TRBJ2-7	ASSQRTDRGHEQY
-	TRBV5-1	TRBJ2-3	ASNVWGPTDTQY
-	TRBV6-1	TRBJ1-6	ASSRQNSPLH
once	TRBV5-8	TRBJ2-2	ASTLEGATGELF
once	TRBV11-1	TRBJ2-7	ASSPGGTGHYYEQY
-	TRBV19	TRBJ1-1	ASSIRSRAGPEAF
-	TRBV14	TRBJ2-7	ASSQVLGGEQY
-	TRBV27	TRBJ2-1	ASTSTPGLIFDNEQF
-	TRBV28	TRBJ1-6	ASSPVGLGNSPLH
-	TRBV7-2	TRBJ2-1	ASSLATNPPRNEQF
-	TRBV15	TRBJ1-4	ATSNPPGEKLF
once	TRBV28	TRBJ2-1	ASSFYSSYNEQF
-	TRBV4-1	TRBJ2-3	ASSQSLGTDTQY
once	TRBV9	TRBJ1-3	ASSGAVPSGNTIY
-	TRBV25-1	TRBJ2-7	ASGEQGTYEQY
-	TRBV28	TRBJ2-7	ASSNTLIAGYEQY
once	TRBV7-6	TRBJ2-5	ASSPWTSQETQY
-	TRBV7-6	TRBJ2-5	ASSFSQGETQY
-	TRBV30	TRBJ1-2	ACTRGRDGYT
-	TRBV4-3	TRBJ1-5	ASSQGPPGGQPQH
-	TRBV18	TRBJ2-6	ASSPPQGAGANVLT
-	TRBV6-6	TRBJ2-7	ASSKDYPYEQY
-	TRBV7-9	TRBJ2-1	ASSLGTSGREQF
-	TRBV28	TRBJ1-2	ASSLMRQGGYT
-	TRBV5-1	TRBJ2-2	ASSRTSGPTGELF
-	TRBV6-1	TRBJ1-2	ASSEALPGFYGYT
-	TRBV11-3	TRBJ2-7	ASSLNAGQLDPYYEQY
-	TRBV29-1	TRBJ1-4	SVERGQGLNEKLF
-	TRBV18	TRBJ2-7	ASSVGLTTYEQY
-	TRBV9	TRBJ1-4	ASSARQGGEKLF
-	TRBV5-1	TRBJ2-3	ASSSIPLAGGGTDTQY
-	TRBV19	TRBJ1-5	ASTNTGVWSQPQH
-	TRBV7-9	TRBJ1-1	ASSLQGGTEAF
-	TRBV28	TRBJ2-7	ASSFEREEAEQY
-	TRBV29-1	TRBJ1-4	SAPEDKGGNEKLF